The 25 T cell receptor beta chains below come from one sample, sequenced in a study of CD8+ T cells in alopecia areata. RNA, once extracted, was reverse transcribed into cDNA for use as the sequencing template. Data came from immunoSEQ multiplex PCR; TCRdb stores just in-frame clones and leaves some out. This sample has 140,000 to 150,000 clones, with around 60% found just once. The sample in question was CD4+ T cells sorted from blood, obtained at week 0. The receptor source for this set is a human donor with alopecia areata.

The rearrangement joins TRBV25-1 to TRBJ2-3; TRBD1 matches 8 bases. Germline trimming cut 8 bases from V and 6 bases from J; bases unmatched to any gene: 13. The CDR3 extends over 15 amino acids. The germline V gene encodes CDR1 MGHDK and CDR2 SYGVNS. CDR3 residues: CASAPGQAFADTQYF. The CDR3 DNA reads TGTGCCAGCGCCCCGGGACAGGCGTTCGCGGATACGCAGTATTTT.

This sequence joins TRBV9 and TRBJ1-6; D unresolved. Trimming took off 0 bases at V and 11 bases at J, with 9 bases between the two ends. The V gene's germline CDR1 is SGDLS and CDR2 YYNGEE. The CDR3 sequence is 13 residues long. In DNA, the CDR3 is TGTGCCAGCAGCGTAGGGTTCCGAGCACCCCTCCACTTT. It codes for CASSVGFRAPLHF.

The chain links TRBV29-1 to TRBJ1-2, with unresolved D. The CDR3 runs 11 residues. From germline, CDR1 is SQVTM and CDR2 ANQGSEA. The V gene lost 2 bases and the J gene lost 2 bases, with 3 bases spanning the gap. The CDR3 DNA reads TGCAGCGTTGAACAGAACTATGGCTACACCTTC. Encoded protein: CSVEQNYGYTF.

This rearrangement joins TRBV19 to TRBJ2-7; possibly TRBD1 or TRBD2 for D (6 bases each). CDR3 length equals 15 residues. Trimming took 1 base from V and 3 from J, leaving 13 bases between them. The germline V gene encodes CDR1 LNHDA and CDR2 SQIVND (reference sequence). The CDR3 bases are TGTGCCAGTAGTATAGGAAACAGGGACTTCTACGAGCAGTACTTC. Translation gives CASSIGNRDFYEQYF.

V and J are TRBV29-1 and TRBJ2-3; D may be TRBD1 (5 bases). Trimming shortened V by 4 bases and J by 4 bases, and 6 bases separated the two germline ends. Germline CDR1 SQVTM, CDR2 ANQGSEA. CDR3 length equals 11 residues. CDR3 nucleotides: TGCAGCGTTGCAGGGTCAGATACGCAGTATTTT. Residues: CSVAGSDTQYF.

J is TRBJ2-7 and V is TRBV6-5, with D unclear. The CDR3 covers 14 residues. V was shortened by 5 bases and J by 6 bases, with 17 bases between the two germline ends. Germline CDR1 reads MNHEY; CDR2 reads SVGAGI. The chain's CDR3 is CASSPPGSLTEQYF. DNA of the CDR3: TGTGCCAGCAGTCCGCCAGGTAGCTTAACCGAGCAGTACTTC.

This clone was seen a few times. The J gene is TRBJ2-5, the V gene TRBV25-1; D could derive from TRBD1 or TRBD2 (6 bases each). CDR3 length: 15 residues. Trimming cost V 6 bases and J 5 bases, with 19 bases left between them. Germline assignment: CDR1 MGHDK and CDR2 SYGVNS. The CDR3 DNA follows: TGTGCCAGCAGCTCAGTTGTAGGGGGAGGCGAGACCCAGTACTTC. Its translation: CASSSVVGGGETQYF.

This clone was recorded a few times. The chain has TRBV10-2 and TRBJ2-7, with 7 bases fitting TRBD2. The V segment lost 2 bases and the J segment 6 bases; nucleotides outside the gene matches: 7. CDR1 is WSHSY, CDR2 SAAADI, per germline. This CDR3 region has 14 residues. CDR3 sequence: CASSEDPGGREQYF. The DNA for the CDR3 is TGCGCCAGCAGTGAGGACCCGGGGGGTCGCGAGCAGTACTTC.

This clone was counted a single time. The chain uses TRBV25-1 and TRBJ2-1; 8 bases are a match to TRBD1. The germline V gene encodes CDR1 MGHDK and CDR2 SYGVNS. CDR3 length: 15 residues. V shed 3 bases, J shed 2 bases, and the junction held 3 bases outside the gene matches. The CDR3 nucleotides are TGTGCCAGCAGTGAGACAGGGGAGGCCTACAATGAGCAGTTCTTC. This sequence encodes CASSETGEAYNEQFF. The complete variable domain, with remaining parts taken from reference TRBV25-1 and TRBJ2-1, reads EADIYQTPRYLVIGTGKKITLECSQTMGHDKMYWYQQDPGMELHLIHYSYGVNSTEKGDLSSESTVSRIRTEHFPLTLESARPSHTSQYLCASSETGEAYNEQFFGPGTRLTVL.

The genes are TRBV4-1 and TRBJ2-5, with 9 bases identical to TRBD1. The CDR3 has 15 amino acids. With 0 bases clipped from V and 4 bases from J, the junction kept 3 bases outside the gene matches. CDR1 is MGHRA and CDR2 is YSYEKL in the germline V gene. The CDR3 DNA sequence: TGCGCCAGCAGCCAAGAGGGACAGGGAGGAGAGACCCAGTACTTC. Encoded protein: CASSQEGQGGETQYF.

This rearrangement joins TRBV4-1 to TRBJ2-1; D unresolved. This CDR3 contains 14 residues. The V gene lost 1 base and the J gene lost 8 bases, with 12 bases spanning the gap. Germline V lookup: CDR1 MGHRA, CDR2 YSYEKL. The chain's CDR3 is CASSQVDTTHEQFF. The CDR3 nucleotides read TGCGCCAGCAGCCAAGTAGATACTACCCATGAGCAGTTCTTC.

This sequence joins TRBV7-9 and TRBJ2-7; D is possibly TRBD1 (6 bases). Germline CDR1 and CDR2: SEHNR and FQNEAQ (reference sequence). Trimming took off 6 bases at V and 6 bases at J, with 15 bases between the two ends. CDR3 length: 13 residues. The CDR3 coding sequence is TGTGCCAGCAGTTCTGGTGCCAGGGGCGAGCAGTACTTC. This codes for CASSSGARGEQYF.

The CDR3 reads CSVEARGDYSYEQYF. The CDR3 DNA reads TGCAGCGTTGAAGCCAGAGGGGACTATTCCTACGAGCAGTACTTC. The chain employs TRBV29-1 and TRBJ2-7; 7 bases align to TRBD2. Losses at the gene ends were 1 base for V and 1 base for J; bases not matched to a gene: 7. The CDR3 has 15 residues. The germline V gene encodes CDR1 SQVTM and CDR2 ANQGSEA.

This clone was found a few times. This rearrangement joins TRBV29-1 to TRBJ1-2, with a possible D match to TRBD1 (5 bases). This CDR3 is 11 amino acids long. Trimming removed 8 bases from V and 4 bases from J, with 11 bases in between. Germline assignment: CDR1 SQVTM and CDR2 ANQGSEA. CDR3 in DNA: TGCAGCACCTGGGACGTCTATGGCTACACCTTC. Amino acids: CSTWDVYGYTF.

The chain uses TRBV6-1 and TRBJ1-6; D unresolved. The CDR3 extends over 15 amino acids. The V end lost 8 bases, the J end lost 8 bases, and 19 bases lay between the germline ends. The germline V gene has CDR1 MNHNS and CDR2 SASEGT. CDR3 DNA: TGTGCCAGCTCCCCTCTTCACCGAACCGATTCACCCCTCCACTTT. As protein: CASSPLHRTDSPLHF.

This clone has just a few counts. The genes are TRBV6-6 and TRBJ2-5, with 9 nucleotides matching TRBD1. The CDR3 length is 15 residues. In germline, CDR1 is MNHNY, CDR2 SVGAGI (reference sequence). The J segment lost 2 bases and the V segment lost 2 bases, leaving 3 bases of the junction unmatched. Written as DNA, the CDR3 is TGTGCCAGCAGTTACCCGGGACAGGGACAAGAGACCCAGTACTTC. Encoded protein: CASSYPGQGQETQYF.

This rearrangement joins TRBV11-2 to TRBJ1-2; D ambiguous. CDR3 length equals 14 residues. V was trimmed by 0 bases and J by 2 bases, leaving 7 bases between them. The germline gives CDR1 SGHAT, CDR2 FQNNGV. CDR3 region: CASSLDAWNYGYTF. DNA of the CDR3: TGTGCCAGCAGCTTAGACGCCTGGAACTATGGCTACACCTTC.

The chain uses TRBV9 and TRBJ1-2; maybe TRBD1 (5 bases). CDR3 length: 11 amino acids. The germline V gene encodes CDR1 SGDLS and CDR2 YYNGEE. V was shortened by 6 bases and J by 8 bases, with 11 bases between the two germline ends. CDR3 residues: CASNKEGGYTF. The CDR3 coding sequence is TGTGCCAGCAACAAGGAGGGGGGCTACACCTTC.

The rearrangement uses TRBV4-2 and TRBJ2-3; D unclear. The V gene lost 2 bases and the J gene lost 1 base, with 4 bases spanning the gap. Germline V lookup: CDR1 LGHNA, CDR2 YNFKEQ. The CDR3 is 13 residues long. CDR3 sequence reads: CASSQLGTDTQYF. As DNA, the CDR3 is TGTGCCAGCAGCCAACTAGGCACAGATACGCAGTATTTT.

The CDR3: CASSPRGLLAQPQHF. The CDR3 nucleotides read TGTGCCAGCAGCCCGCGTGGGCTTCTGGCTCAGCCCCAGCATTTT. The chain uses TRBV7-2 and TRBJ1-5; D call uncertain. The CDR3 totals 15 residues. V was cut by 5 bases and J by 6 bases, with 17 bases left in between. The germline gives CDR1 SGHTA, CDR2 FQGNSA.

The chain carries TRBV19 and TRBJ1-1; D uncertain. The CDR3 is made up of 14 amino acids. Germline CDR1 is LNHDA and CDR2 is SQIVND (reference sequence). V lost 4 bases, J lost 1 base, and 10 bases lay in between. The CDR3 spells CASSTRHSNTEAFF. CDR3 DNA sequence: TGTGCCAGTAGTACCAGACATTCGAACACTGAAGCTTTCTTT.

The chain recombines TRBV5-1 with TRBJ1-4; 7 positions match TRBD1. J lost 0 bases, V lost 1 base, and 15 bases had no gene match. There are 20 residues in the CDR3. CDR1 and CDR2 (germline): SGHRS, YFSETQ. The chain's CDR3 is CASSLNPGGGRGSTNEKLFF. CDR3 DNA sequence: TGCGCCAGCAGCTTGAATCCCGGAGGGGGCAGGGGATCAACTAATGAAAAACTGTTTTTT. Complete variable domain (other parts from reference TRBV5-1 and TRBJ1-4): KAGVTQTPRYLIKTRGQQVTLSCSPISGHRSVSWYQQTPGQGLQFLFEYFSETQRNKGNFPGRFSGRQFSNSRSEMNVSTLELGDSALYLCASSLNPGGGRGSTNEKLFFGSGTQLSVL.

This clone was seen more than once but under ten times. J is TRBJ2-1 and V is TRBV5-1; 7 nucleotides match TRBD1. This CDR3 contains 14 residues. Germline V gives CDR1 SGHRS, CDR2 YFSETQ. Germline trimming cut 4 bases from V and 5 bases from J; bases unmatched to any gene: 6. CDR3 coding DNA: TGCGCCAGCAGCCCGGGACAGAATGACAATGAGCAGTTCTTC. It encodes CASSPGQNDNEQFF. Variable domain in full (rest from reference TRBV5-1 and TRBJ2-1): KAGVTQTPRYLIKTRGQQVTLSCSPISGHRSVSWYQQTPGQGLQFLFEYFSETQRNKGNFPGRFSGRQFSNSRSEMNVSTLELGDSALYLCASSPGQNDNEQFFGPGTRLTVL.

This clone was found a few times. The chain has TRBV11-2 and TRBJ1-6, with D hard to call. Trimming removed 5 bases from V and 6 bases from J, with 8 bases in between. This CDR3 contains 13 residues. CDR1 is SGHAT, CDR2 FQNNGV, per germline. The CDR3 reads CASSPTFNSPLHF. The CDR3 region has the DNA TGTGCCAGCAGCCCAACCTTTAATTCACCCCTCCACTTT.

CDR3 amino acids: CASSEMGLQGNEQFF. CDR3 nucleotides: TGTGCCAGCAGTGAAATGGGCCTTCAGGGAAATGAGCAGTTCTTC. V is TRBV6-1 and J is TRBJ2-1; D is possibly TRBD1 (5 bases). V lost 2 bases to trimming and J lost 7 bases, with 15 bases between them. CDR3 size: 15 residues. Germline V gene sequence: CDR1 MNHNS, CDR2 SASEGT.